This T cell receptor (beta chain) was found in a study of T cells in localized non-small cell lung cancer. A word on this clone: Its antigen is undetermined.

The study, taken as a whole, reports: Within adjacent lung there appeared a median approximately 59 of the top 100 tumor clones. Blood T cell density predicted longer survival; adjacent-lung clonality, shorter.

Profiled with immunoSEQ multiplex PCR; TCRdb holds only in-frame clones, not every one. The sample shows about 40,000 clones, 81% of them seen only once. Source: peripheral blood mononuclear cells, taken before any cancer treatment. The sequence was obtained from a male donor at least 60 years old with stage II lung adenocarcinoma.

DNA for the CDR3: TGCGCCAGCAGCCAAGGCAGGATATCGAACACTGAAGCTTTCTTT. Translating it yields CASSQGRISNTEAFF. The rearrangement links TRBV4-3 to TRBJ1-1; D gene uncertain. V lost 1 base and J 1 base, leaving 10 bases between the germline ends. The CDR3 has 15 residues. Germline V CDR1 and CDR2: LGHNA, YSLEER.